These 29 T cell receptor beta chains were all obtained from the same sample, sequenced in a study of CD8+CD57+ T cells in acquired aplastic anemia. Genomic DNA was employed as the template in profiling TCR beta VDJ and CDR3. TCRdb reanalysed the reads using MiXCR and keeps one entry per CDR3 protein. The repertoire consists of a few hundred thousand distinct CDR3 sequences, with 60% to 65% occurring once and the leading ten covering about 31%. Sequenced material: sorted CD4+, CD8+, or CD8+CD57+ T cells (not recorded which) from PBMCs. These receptors were obtained from a human donor in good health.

This clonotype occurred a few times. The rearrangement uses TRBV29-1 and TRBJ2-1, with TRBD2 matching 12 bases. Germline V CDR1 and CDR2: SQVTM, ANQGSEA. Unmatched junction bases numbered 5, after V lost 5 bases and J lost 6 bases. This CDR3 contains 14 residues. The CDR3 region is CSVSRLAGVNEQFF. The CDR3 nucleotides read TGCAGCGTTTCAAGACTAGCGGGGGTCAATGAGCAGTTCTTC.

This clonotype was seen repeatedly, ten times or more. The J gene is TRBJ1-1, the V gene TRBV7-3; 9 bases are shared with TRBD1. Germline V CDR1 and CDR2: SGHTA, FQGTGA. The CDR3 contains 13 residues. V gave up 4 bases and J gave up 8 bases; unmatched junction bases: 5. CDR3 residues: CASSWGQGSEAFF. CDR3 bases: TGTGCCAGCAGCTGGGGACAGGGTTCCGAAGCTTTCTTT. Using reference TRBV7-3 and TRBJ1-1 for the parts outside the CDR3, the full variable domain is GAGVSQTPSNKVTEKGKYVELRCDPISGHTALYWYRQSLGQGPEFLIYFQGTGAADDSGLPNDRFFAVRPEGSVSTLKIQRTERGDSAVYLCASSWGQGSEAFFGQGTRLTVV.

The chain couples TRBV2 to TRBJ2-3, with TRBD2 matching 8 bases. The CDR3 runs 15 residues. Unmatched junction bases numbered 7, after V lost 6 bases and J lost 2 bases. The germline CDR1 and CDR2 sequences are SNHLY and FYNNEI. The CDR3 DNA reads TGTGCCAGCAGCCTACAAGCGGGGGCCACAGATACGCAGTATTTT. It encodes CASSLQAGATDTQYF.

This clonotype was detected ten times or more. This sequence joins TRBV20-1 and TRBJ1-4; no definite D call. The CDR3 has 13 residues. The germline V and J ends were trimmed by 6 bases and 7 bases, with 15 bases remaining between them. Germline-derived CDR1 and CDR2 are DFQATT and SNEGSKA (reference sequence). Here the CDR3 reads CSASLLTAEKLFF. The CDR3 DNA sequence: TGCAGTGCGAGCCTTTTGACGGCTGAAAAACTGTTTTTT.

This chain uses TRBV9 with TRBJ1-2, with D uncertain. This CDR3 region has 16 residues. The V end was cut by 4 bases, the J end by 1 base, with 17 bases between. Germline V gene sequence: CDR1 SGDLS, CDR2 YYNGEE. The CDR3 region has the DNA TGTGCCAGCAGCCCCCAGGCCGCTAGGCTTAACTATGGCTACACCTTC. Translation gives CASSPQAARLNYGYTF.

V usage is TRBV9 and J usage is TRBJ2-1, with 11 bases identical to TRBD2. Germline trimming cut 0 bases from V and 5 bases from J; bases unmatched to any gene: 4. The germline V gene has CDR1 SGDLS and CDR2 YYNGEE. The CDR3 loop spans 16 amino acids. CDR3 coding DNA: TGTGCCAGCAGCGTAGAAATAGCGGGGGGGAACAATGAGCAGTTCTTC. Its translation is CASSVEIAGGNNEQFF.

The sample holds one count of this clonotype. J is TRBJ1-1 and V is TRBV10-3; D is unclear. Trimming took 0 bases from V and 3 from J, leaving 5 bases between them. The length of the CDR3 is 13 residues. Germline V gene lookup returns CDR1 ENHRY and CDR2 SYGVKD. The CDR3 region has the DNA TGTGCCATCAGTGAGTCGGGGTACACTGAAGCTTTCTTT. This translates into CAISESGYTEAFF.

The chain recombines TRBV2 with TRBJ2-1, with TRBD2 identical over 10 bases. Per the germline V gene, CDR1 is SNHLY and CDR2 is FYNNEI. The trim removed 4 bases at V and 9 bases at J, leaving 9 bases unmatched. The CDR3 length is 15 residues. DNA for the CDR3: TGTGCCAGCAGTGGGCTAGCGGGAGTTGACAGTGAGCAGTTCTTC. Translating gives CASSGLAGVDSEQFF.

This clonotype was seen a single time. This sequence joins TRBV7-2 and TRBJ1-5; 8 nucleotides match TRBD1. Per the germline V gene, CDR1 is SGHTA and CDR2 is FQGNSA. V lost 5 bases and J lost 0; bases outside the gene matches: 6. The CDR3 runs 16 residues. The CDR3 loop is CASSPSTGASNQPQHF. For the CDR3, the DNA is TGTGCCAGCAGCCCATCGACAGGGGCTAGCAATCAGCCCCAGCATTTT.

This chain connects TRBV7-9 to TRBJ2-1, with D unclear. Trimming removed 1 base at V and 9 bases at J, with 7 bases between. The germline CDR1 and CDR2 sequences are SEHNR and FQNEAQ (reference sequence). The CDR3 covers 12 residues. The CDR3 here is CASSLGPAEQFF. CDR3 DNA sequence: TGTGCCAGCAGCTTAGGCCCCGCTGAGCAGTTCTTC.

CDR3 region: CASSGPGLAGGYEQYF. In DNA form, the CDR3 reads TGTGCCAGCAGTGGCCCCGGCCTAGCGGGAGGCTACGAGCAGTACTTC. The chain links TRBV12-3 or TRBV12-4 to TRBJ2-7, with 11 bases lining up with TRBD2. V shed 5 bases and J 3 bases; nucleotides not matched to a gene: 9. This CDR3 is built from 16 residues.

This rearrangement joins TRBV7-9 to TRBJ2-1; D not certain. Trimming removed 5 bases at V and 9 bases at J, with 11 bases between. The CDR3 spans 12 residues. Germline lookup yields CDR1 SEHNR and CDR2 FQNEAQ (reference sequence). DNA for the CDR3: TGTGCCAGCAGCCCGATCGGCAGTGAGCAGTTCTTC. Translation: CASSPIGSEQFF. Full variable domain (rest looked up from reference TRBV7-9 and TRBJ2-1): DTGVSQNPRHKITKRGQNVTFRCDPISEHNRLYWYRQTLGQGPEFLTYFQNEAQLEKSRLLSDRFSAERPKGSFSTLEIQRTEQGDSAMYLCASSPIGSEQFFGPGTRLTVL.

This chain uses TRBV24-1 with TRBJ2-1; TRBD2 aligns across 10 bases. J lost 0 bases, V lost 3 bases, and 1 base had no gene match. The CDR3 runs to 16 residues. Looked up from germline, CDR1 is KGHDR and CDR2 is SFDVKD. CDR3 nucleotides: TGTGCCACCAGTGATGCTAGCGGGAGCTCCTACAATGAGCAGTTCTTC. Translated, it gives CATSDASGSSYNEQFF.

The chain is built from TRBV6-4 and TRBJ1-3; D not certain. V lost 4 bases to trimming and J lost 3 bases, with 13 bases between them. The CDR3 spans 15 residues. In germline, CDR1 is MRHNA, CDR2 SNTAGT. This CDR3 reads CASSVLAEGGNTIYF. In DNA form, the CDR3 reads TGTGCCAGCAGTGTGCTAGCGGAAGGTGGAAACACCATATATTTT.

This clonotype was counted ten times or more. This sequence joins TRBV27 and TRBJ2-7; D is undetermined. This CDR3 is built from 12 residues. V was trimmed by 8 bases and J by 0 bases, leaving 8 bases between them. Looked up from germline, CDR1 is MNHEY and CDR2 is SMNVEV (reference sequence). This CDR3 reads CASGFYSYEQYF. In DNA form, the CDR3 reads TGTGCCAGCGGCTTCTACTCCTACGAGCAGTACTTC.

V gene TRBV5-1 combines with J gene TRBJ2-7; D gene uncertain. Trimming cost V 0 bases and J 0 bases, with 10 bases left between them. CDR3 size: 15 residues. The germline CDR1 and CDR2 sequences are SGHRS and YFSETQ. The DNA of the CDR3 is TGCGCCAGCAGCTTGGTTGGCTACTTCTCCTACGAGCAGTACTTC. It translates to CASSLVGYFSYEQYF.

This clonotype occurred once. The genes are TRBV24-1 and TRBJ1-2; D ambiguous. CDR3 length: 14 amino acids. The germline gives CDR1 KGHDR, CDR2 SFDVKD. Trimming took 1 base from V and 3 from J, leaving 8 bases between them. CDR3 nucleotides: TGTGCCACCAGTGATTTCAGGACGGACTATGGCTACACCTTC. Residues: CATSDFRTDYGYTF.

For this clonotype: The junction departs from the called germline gene at one end, perhaps through a read error. V gene TRBV9 combines with J gene TRBJ1-6; maybe TRBD1 (6 bases). CDR1 is SGDLS and CDR2 is YYNGEE in the germline V gene. The CDR3 is 18 residues long. The CDR3 region is CASSVHKDGGSYNSPLHF. CDR3 nucleotides: TGTGCCAGCAGCGTTCATAAGGACGGGGGCTCCTATAATTCGCCCCTCCACTTT.

The chain uses TRBV12-3 or TRBV12-4 and TRBJ1-2; D is ambiguous. The CDR3 sequence is 13 residues long. V lost 1 base, J lost 8 bases, and 11 bases lay in between. The CDR3: CASSLGLTRGYTF. CDR3 nucleotides: TGTGCCAGCAGTTTAGGGCTTACCCGGGGCTACACCTTC.

In its sample, this clonotype was seen many times. The CDR3 sequence is CASSTTRTSNTGELFF. CDR3 nucleotides: TGTGCCAGTAGTACTACCCGGACGAGCAACACCGGGGAGCTGTTTTTT. The V call is TRBV19, the J call TRBJ2-2; no clear D gene. This CDR3 has 16 residues. The germline V gene encodes CDR1 LNHDA and CDR2 SQIVND (reference sequence). V was clipped by 4 bases and J by 2 bases, with 14 bases between them.

In regard to this clonotype: Germline is not matched at one junction end, which may reflect a read error. The chain carries TRBV9 and TRBJ2-7; D unclear. Germline V gene lookup returns CDR1 SGDLS and CDR2 YYNGEE. The CDR3 totals 14 residues. The chain's CDR3 is CASSVYQSSYGQYF. In DNA form, the CDR3 reads TGTGCCAGCAGCGTTTATCAAAGCTCCTACGGGCAGTACTTC.

This chain joins TRBV25-1 and TRBJ1-3, with 8 positions matching TRBD1. This CDR3 spans 15 amino acids. J gave up 2 bases and V 1 base, and 1 base lay outside the gene matches. Germline loops: CDR1 MGHDK, CDR2 SYGVNS. This CDR3 is CASSESGQAGNTIYF. CDR3 coding DNA: TGTGCCAGCAGTGAATCGGGACAGGCTGGAAACACCATATATTTT.

This clonotype has just one count. The chain combines TRBV7-3 with TRBJ2-2, with D hard to call. The CDR3 is 12 amino acids. Deletions cut 2 bases from V and 8 bases from J, with 6 bases between. Germline values: CDR1 SGHTA, CDR2 FQGTGA. CDR3 loop: CASSLSGGELFF. CDR3 sequence (DNA): TGTGCCAGCAGCTTATCAGGAGGGGAGCTGTTTTTT.

This clonotype turned up a few times. The chain is built from TRBV2 and TRBJ2-7; D may be TRBD2 (6 bases). V gave up 6 bases and J gave up 3 bases, with 18 bases separating them. Per germline, CDR1 SNHLY and CDR2 FYNNEI. This CDR3 region has 15 residues. CDR3: CASRRSGVTDYEQYF. CDR3 sequence (DNA): TGTGCCAGCAGGCGATCGGGAGTAACGGACTACGAGCAGTACTTC.

The V and J genes are TRBV5-1 and TRBJ2-3; TRBD1 or TRBD2 may be the D gene (7 bases each). The germline V and J ends were trimmed by 0 bases and 5 bases, with 13 bases remaining between them. Germline V gene sequence: CDR1 SGHRS, CDR2 YFSETQ. This CDR3 contains 15 residues. The CDR3 DNA is TGCGCCAGCAGCTTGGTGGGGGGGACAGAAGATACGCAGTATTTT. Translating it yields CASSLVGGTEDTQYF.

The rearrangement joins TRBV20-1 to TRBJ2-5; 8 nucleotides agree with TRBD2. CDR1 is DFQATT, CDR2 SNEGSKA, per germline (reference sequence). V lost 5 bases, J lost 10 bases, and 15 bases stayed unmatched. CDR3 size: 14 residues. The CDR3 DNA follows: TGCAGTGCTCGCACGAGCGGGAGTTTTGTTAGCCAGTACTTC. Translated, it gives CSARTSGSFVSQYF.

The J gene is TRBJ2-3, the V gene TRBV11-2; D unresolved. There are 13 residues in the CDR3. V lost 5 bases to trimming and J lost 2 bases, with 8 bases between them. Germline lookup yields CDR1 SGHAT and CDR2 FQNNGV. CDR3 DNA: TGTGCCAGCAGCCCTGGCCCCACAGATACGCAGTATTTT. As protein: CASSPGPTDTQYF.

V gene TRBV6-5 combines with J gene TRBJ2-6; D is unresolved. The V end lost 0 bases, the J end lost 0 bases, and 9 bases lay between the germline ends. Germline CDR1 and CDR2: MNHEY and SVGAGI. The CDR3 runs 17 residues. The DNA of the CDR3 is TGTGCCAGCAGTTACTCCCTGCTCAGCTCTGGGGCCAACGTCCTGACTTTC. Protein sequence: CASSYSLLSSGANVLTF.

This rearrangement joins TRBV4-1 to TRBJ2-1; TRBD1 matches 8 bases. In germline, CDR1 is MGHRA, CDR2 YSYEKL. Trimming took 7 bases from V and 6 from J; bases not matched to a gene: 11. The CDR3 loop spans 15 amino acids. CDR3 loop: CASKLEDRESNEQFF. The CDR3 bases are TGCGCCAGCAAGTTAGAGGACAGGGAGTCCAATGAGCAGTTCTTC.